This T cell receptor beta chain was profiled in a study of OX40 agonist ivuxolimab in advanced cancers. Study-wide background: Aged about 20 to 80 with a mean of about 60 years, they were about 78% male.

Germline V gene data show CDR1 as SGHRS and CDR2 as YFSETQ. V dropped 2 bases and J dropped 2; count of bases not matched to a gene: 12. The CDR3 totals 17 residues. Samples of blood were obtained at baseline, on cycle 4 day 1, and on cycle 7 day 1. Clones were sequenced by immunoSEQ multiplex PCR, and TCRdb holds only the in-frame ones, with some missing. The table shows 60,000 to 85,000 clones, with about 92% occurring only once. With respect to this clone: Its matching antigen is unknown.

Overall study results and limits: Clonal expansion was seen in CD4+ and CD8+ blood T cells by week 6 at 0.1 to 3.0 mg/kg. The antigens recognized by the expanded peripheral T cells, that is their antigen specificity, were not determined.

This receptor was identified in an adult with an advanced solid tumor such as melanoma, head and neck, liver or kidney cancer. This chain uses TRBV5-1 with TRBJ1-2, with TRBD1 matching over 7 bases. This sample comprised CD4+ or CD8+ T cells sorted from blood, obtained in a trial of the OX40 agonist ivuxolimab. The CDR3 region has the DNA TGCGCCAGCAGCTTAGTCGAGGGGGCGATGGGAAACTATGGCTACACCTTC. Its protein is CASSLVEGAMGNYGYTF.